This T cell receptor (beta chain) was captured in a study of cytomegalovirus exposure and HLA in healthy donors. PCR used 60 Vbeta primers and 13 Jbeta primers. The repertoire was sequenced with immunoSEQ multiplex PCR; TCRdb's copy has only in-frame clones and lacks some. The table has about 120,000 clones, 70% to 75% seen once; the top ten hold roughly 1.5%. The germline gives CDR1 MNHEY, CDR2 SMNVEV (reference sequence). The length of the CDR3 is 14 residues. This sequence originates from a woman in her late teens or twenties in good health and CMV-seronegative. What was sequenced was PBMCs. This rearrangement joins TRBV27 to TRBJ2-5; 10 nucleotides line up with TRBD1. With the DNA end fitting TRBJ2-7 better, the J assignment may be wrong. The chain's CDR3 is CASRDRGFVYEQYF. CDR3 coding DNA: TGTGCCAGCCGGGACAGGGGTTTCGTCTACGAGCAGTACTTC.